A selection of T cell receptor beta chains follows, all from one sample in a study of T-cell memory formation after mild COVID-19. TCRdb fed the 5' RACE reads into MiXCR, producing one record per CDR3 protein. Here the sample spans 250,000 to 300,000 distinct CDR3 sequences, about 17% being singletons. The sequencing input was PBMCs or a T cell subset sorted from them (not recorded which). Receptors were obtained from a man between 18 and 35 years old who had mild COVID-19 (a few samples of this study predate the infection). Cell type and time point are not known. The CDR3 runs from the conserved cysteine through the conserved F or W. A D gene is named only where the DNA matches it firmly.

cdr3_aa	d_call	j_call	v_call
CASTPGRGLFNEQFF	TRBD1	TRBJ2-1	TRBV27
CASSEWTYEQYF	.	TRBJ2-7	TRBV6-1
CASSVSSSTDTQYF	.	TRBJ2-3	TRBV9
CATSPGLAGQETQYF	TRBD2	TRBJ2-5	TRBV15
CASSFLRDTQYF	.	TRBJ2-3	TRBV7-2
CASKGVGITEAFF	.	TRBJ1-1	TRBV6-2/TRBV6-3
CASSLRGGHTDTQYF	.	TRBJ2-3	TRBV7-9
CASTRTGLVEKLFF	TRBD1	TRBJ1-4	TRBV12-3/TRBV12-4
CASSVDSPSGTQYF	.	TRBJ2-3	TRBV12-3/TRBV12-4
CATSEGGRRETQYF	TRBD1	TRBJ2-5	TRBV24-1
CASSRTGAGNTIYF	TRBD1	TRBJ1-3	TRBV6-5
CASTYWGTDTQYF	.	TRBJ2-3	TRBV6-2/TRBV6-3
CSAWGTGRRGYPTDTQYF	.	TRBJ2-3	TRBV20-1
CASSYDGGRQPQHF	.	TRBJ1-5	TRBV7-2
CASSHPGVSLGTQYF	.	TRBJ2-5	TRBV12-3/TRBV12-4
CSHQSAGLASETQYF	TRBD2	TRBJ2-5	TRBV20-1
CASSGAGGSETQYF	TRBD2	TRBJ2-5	TRBV11-2
CASSRGTENGYTF	TRBD1	TRBJ1-2	TRBV5-1
CASSTPGQGSLTDSPLHF	TRBD1	TRBJ1-6	TRBV6-2/TRBV6-3
CASSPTKTDTQYF	.	TRBJ2-3	TRBV5-1
CASSLNLGASAGTDTQYF	.	TRBJ2-3	TRBV7-9
CASSHPTWDSRYNEQFF	TRBD1	TRBJ2-1	TRBV4-2
CASSYVAGGSYNEQFF	TRBD2	TRBJ2-1	TRBV6-2/TRBV6-3
CASQRWGQGPNTEAFF	.	TRBJ1-1	TRBV7-9
CASSLDGQGYTGELFF	.	TRBJ2-2	TRBV5-1
CASSYNTGELFF	.	TRBJ2-2	TRBV6-2/TRBV6-3